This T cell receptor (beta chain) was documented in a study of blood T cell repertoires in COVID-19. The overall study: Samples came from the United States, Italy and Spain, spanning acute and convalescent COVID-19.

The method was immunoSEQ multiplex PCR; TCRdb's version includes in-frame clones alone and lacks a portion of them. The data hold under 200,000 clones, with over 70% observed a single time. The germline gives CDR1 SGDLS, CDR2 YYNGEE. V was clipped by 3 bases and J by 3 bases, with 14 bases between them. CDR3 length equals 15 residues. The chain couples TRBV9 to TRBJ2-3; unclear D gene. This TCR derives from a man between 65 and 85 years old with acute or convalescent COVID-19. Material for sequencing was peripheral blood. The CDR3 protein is CASSGLVGLTDTQYF. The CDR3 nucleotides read TGTGCCAGCAGCGGACTGGTCGGTTTGACAGATACGCAGTATTTT.